The T cell receptor (beta chain) under discussion was sequenced for a study of blood T cell repertoires in COVID-19 (dated by TCRdb to about 2020). About the investigation overall: The collaborator samples originated in the United States, Italy and Spain and spanned the acute and convalescent phases of COVID-19. The prospective study material was composed of cDNA or gDNA derived from T cells, B-cell-depleted T cells, or PBMCs. Deeply sampled blood TCRbeta repertoires from subjects exposed to, actively infected with, or recovered from COVID-19 were included in the dataset. The repertoires were made available in a free public database intended to serve as a resource for research on the immune response to SARS-CoV-2. Samples were obtained from the ongoing ImmuneRACE study (first 160 participants) and from over a thousand subjects provided by 6 global collaborators. Nearly every sample came with metadata listing a de-identified subject ID, COVID-19 status, age in years and sex. Where available, HLA class I and class II types were obtained from metadata supplied by the sample provider rather than from assay-based typing. What the work shows at the level of the full study, not this receptor alone: The amount of clinical and demographic metadata varied by source and participant and was provided uncurated.

TCRbeta CDR3 regions were amplified from genomic DNA by means of the immunoSEQ Assay, a bias-controlled multiplex PCR. On the authors' methods: Within the assay, amplification of reference gene primers was used to estimate how many nucleated cells each sample contained. To quantify the absolute abundance of each unique TCRbeta CDR3 rearrangement, sequence reads were collapsed and filtered. For each sample, productive Simpson clonality was calculated as the square root of Simpson's diversity index over productive rearrangements. TCRdb re-hosts the immuneACCESS table, in-frame sequences only. Its copies lack some clones; in the studies checked, an unresolved V gene accounts for under half of them, and the cause for the rest is not known. V and J calls and clone size come straight from that table; D and trimming were deduced from the DNA. The sample includes some 500,000 clones, with about 88% observed a single time. Around 8% of the sample rests with the top ten.

As concerns this clone: The clone's antigen remains unknown. No quality values exist for individual bases; no much larger clone is one base distant.

One collaborating source in Seattle enrolled patients during active infection and followed them longitudinally through the course of disease. Each collaborating institution followed its own protocols to collect whole blood in K2EDTA tubes. For TCRbeta analysis, collaborator samples were shipped as frozen whole blood, as isolated PBMCs, or as DNA extracted from either sample type. The germline V gene specifies MGHRA as CDR1 and YSYEKL as CDR2. Trimming leaves V shorter by 4 bases and J shorter by 6 bases, with the junction holding 8 bases beyond the gene matches. The CDR3 sequence holds 15 residues, the cysteine and phenylalanine included. CDR3 DNA only is kept here, 45 bases in frame from base 1.

The chain employs TRBV4-1 and TRBJ2-5, with 10 central nucleotides matching TRBD1. This TCR derives from a woman aged 50 to 60 with COVID-19, enrolled during active disease. Specimen: peripheral blood. In nucleotides, the sequence is TGCGCCAGCAGCCCCCCAGTGGGACAGGGGAAGACCCAGTACTTC. Translated, it reads CASSPPVGQGKTQYF.